The 29 T cell receptor beta chains below were found in one sample sequenced in a study of T cell responses to AZD1222 COVID-19 vaccine. Method: immunoSEQ multiplex PCR; TCRdb's copy keeps in-frame clones and lacks some. The sample yields 150,000 to 200,000 clones, roughly 93% seen once. The sequencing used peripheral blood, collected on day 0 of AZD1222 vaccination. The source of these receptors is an adult in good health.

The V and J genes are TRBV3-1 (or the pseudogene TRBV3-2) and TRBJ1-5; a weak D match, TRBD1 (5 bases). Germline values: CDR1 LGHDT, CDR2 YNNKEL (reference sequence). V was clipped by 8 bases and J by 7 bases, with 24 bases between them. The CDR3 length is 16 residues. CDR3 loop: CASSMGEGRRGQPQHF. DNA of the CDR3: TGTGCCAGCTCGATGGGGGAAGGGAGGAGAGGACAGCCCCAGCATTTT.

In the case of this clone: Because the CDR3's place on the DNA is in doubt, the DNA is left out and the CDR3 is given as listed by TCRdb. V is TRBV6-5 and J is TRBJ2-1; the table's D gene call, TRBD1, was not cross checked with the DNA. The CDR3 comprises 14 residues, both ends counted. Germline values: CDR1 MNHEY, CDR2 SVGAGI. The CDR3 region is CASSSSDRVDEQFF.

This chain uses TRBV2 with TRBJ1-1, with 9 bases that match TRBD1. CDR1 and CDR2 from the germline V gene are SNHLY and FYNNEI. V lost 6 bases to trimming and J lost 5 bases; unmatched junction nucleotides: 4. The CDR3 sequence is 13 residues long. CDR3 DNA sequence: TGTGCCAGCAGCGGGACAGGGAGTACTGAAGCTTTCTTT. Its protein is CASSGTGSTEAFF.

This clone was detected a few times. The J gene is TRBJ2-2, the V gene TRBV6-5, with 8 bases that match TRBD2. The V segment lost 10 bases and the J segment 1 base; nucleotides outside the gene matches: 5. Germline V CDR1 and CDR2: MNHEY, SVGAGI. The CDR3 totals 14 residues. The CDR3 is CATYSGGNTGELFF. CDR3 DNA: TGTGCCACCTACAGCGGGGGGAACACCGGGGAGCTGTTTTTT.

The V call is TRBV10-3, the J call TRBJ2-3; TRBD2 might be the D (6 bases). Germline CDR1 is ENHRY and CDR2 is SYGVKD. V was cut by 8 bases and J by 6 bases, with 21 bases left in between. This CDR3 region has 15 residues. CDR3 region: CAIQKGLSLPDTQYF. The CDR3 DNA is TGTGCCATCCAAAAAGGACTAAGCCTCCCGGATACGCAGTATTTT.

The DNA for the CDR3 is TGTGCCAGCTCACCTACACAAGGGACTAGCGGGAGCTACGAGCAGTACTTC. Translated: CASSPTQGTSGSYEQYF. This chain joins TRBV18 and TRBJ2-7, with 14 bases aligning to TRBD2. The germline gives CDR1 KGHSH, CDR2 LQKENI. There are 17 residues in the CDR3. The ends lost 3 bases at V and 3 bases at J; junction bases unmatched: 7.

V is TRBV7-8 and J is TRBJ2-6; D possibly corresponds to TRBD1 (5 bases). This CDR3 region has 15 residues. CDR1 and CDR2 (germline): SGHVS, FQNEAQ. The V and J ends lost 4 bases and 3 bases respectively, with 10 bases between them. CDR3 loop: CASSSRVGGANVLTF. The CDR3 bases are TGTGCCAGCAGCTCCAGGGTGGGTGGGGCCAACGTCCTGACTTTC.

The chain joins TRBV9 to TRBJ1-1, with 7 bases identical to TRBD1. Losses at the gene ends were 2 bases for V and 2 bases for J; bases not matched to a gene: 6. This CDR3 comprises 15 residues. CDR1 is SGDLS, CDR2 YYNGEE, per germline. This chain's CDR3 is CASSVRGQPNTEAFF. The DNA for the CDR3 is TGTGCCAGCAGCGTCCGGGGACAGCCAAACACTGAAGCTTTCTTT.

This clone was detected once. This chain links TRBV11-2 with TRBJ2-5; D unresolved. V was clipped by 1 base and J by 3 bases, with 12 bases between them. Germline CDR1 SGHAT, CDR2 FQNNGV. The CDR3 has 15 residues. CDR3 residues: CASSLAGAGKETQYF. In nucleotides, the CDR3 is TGTGCCAGCAGCTTAGCAGGAGCCGGTAAAGAGACCCAGTACTTC.

The rearrangement links TRBV6-4 to TRBJ2-7; D not resolved. CDR3 length: 12 residues. Germline lookup yields CDR1 MRHNA and CDR2 SNTAGT. The V end lost 1 base, the J end lost 5 bases, and 6 bases lay between the germline ends. CDR3 sequence reads: CASSDWSHEQYF. Written as DNA, the CDR3 is TGTGCCAGCAGTGACTGGTCCCACGAGCAGTACTTC.

The chain employs TRBV7-6 and TRBJ2-7, with 8 bases lining up with TRBD2. V dropped 1 base and J dropped 3; count of bases not matched to a gene: 8. The CDR3 covers 16 residues. In germline, CDR1 is SGHVS, CDR2 FNYEAQ. The CDR3 DNA is TGTGCCAGCAGCTTAGGGGTCGGGAGGGCCTTCTACGAGCAGTACTTC. It specifies CASSLGVGRAFYEQYF.

V usage is TRBV6-5 and J usage is TRBJ1-1; D perhaps matches TRBD1 (5 bases). V dropped 6 bases and J dropped 2 bases, with 16 bases sitting between them. The CDR3 totals 15 residues. From germline, CDR1 is MNHEY and CDR2 SVGAGI. CDR3 in DNA: TGTGCCAGCAGCCCGTTTAGGGGTGGAAACACTGAAGCTTTCTTT. Amino acid sequence: CASSPFRGGNTEAFF.

This sequence joins TRBV5-1 and TRBJ2-1; TRBD2 matches at 12 bases. CDR3 length equals 14 residues. J lost 7 bases, V lost 4 bases, and 3 bases had no gene match. Per the germline V gene, CDR1 is SGHRS and CDR2 is YFSETQ. The CDR3 spells CASSPGTSGNEQFF. In DNA, the CDR3 is TGCGCCAGCAGCCCGGGGACTAGCGGGAATGAGCAGTTCTTC. Supplemented by reference TRBV5-1 and TRBJ2-1, the full variable domain reads KAGVTQTPRYLIKTRGQQVTLSCSPISGHRSVSWYQQTPGQGLQFLFEYFSETQRNKGNFPGRFSGRQFSNSRSEMNVSTLELGDSALYLCASSPGTSGNEQFFGPGTRLTVL.

The gene calls are TRBV6-1 and TRBJ1-2, with a weak D call TRBD1 (5 bases). V gave up 1 base and J gave up 1 base, with 13 bases separating them. CDR1 and CDR2 from the germline V gene are MNHNS and SASEGT. CDR3 length equals 16 residues. CDR3 coding DNA: TGTGCCAGCAGTGAAGGTAGTTTTAGGGGTAACTATGGCTACACCTTC. Protein product: CASSEGSFRGNYGYTF.

Points on this clone: The sample carries other DNA sequences with the same CDR3. V usage is TRBV18 and J usage is TRBJ2-3; D gene ambiguous. The CDR3 consists of 13 residues. Trimming removed 0 bases from V and 0 bases from J, with 1 base in between. The V gene's germline CDR1 is KGHSH and CDR2 LQKENI. The CDR3 reads CASSPPSTDTQYF. CDR3 DNA sequence: TGTGCCAGCTCACCACCGAGCACAGATACGCAGTATTTT.

For the CDR3, the DNA is TGTGCCAGCGCGTTCCTCGGACAGGGGAACACTGAAGCTTTCTTT. Translating gives CASAFLGQGNTEAFF. The V call is TRBV18, the J call TRBJ1-1, with 8 bases fitting TRBD1. This CDR3 region has 15 residues. The V and J ends lost 8 bases and 1 base, in that order; junction bases with no gene match: 9. CDR1 is KGHSH and CDR2 is LQKENI in the germline V gene.

This sequence joins TRBV30 and TRBJ1-2, with 7 bases fitting TRBD1. The CDR3 spans 18 residues. Germline V gene data show CDR1 as GTSNPN and CDR2 as SVGIG (reference sequence). After removal of 0 bases from V and 2 bases from J, the junction contained 15 bases not matched to a gene. The CDR3 bases are TGTGCCTGGAGTGTATCATATTCAGGACAGGCGGCCAACTATGGCTACACCTTC. Translation: CAWSVSYSGQAANYGYTF.

V gene TRBV15 combines with J gene TRBJ2-7; D call uncertain. With 1 base removed from V and 4 bases from J, the gap between germline ends came to 8 bases. Germline V gene sequence: CDR1 LNHNV, CDR2 YYDKDF (reference sequence). This CDR3 is built from 13 residues. CDR3 sequence (DNA): TGTGCCACCAGCAGAGTGAAAGCATACGAGCAGTACTTC. Protein: CATSRVKAYEQYF.

This rearrangement joins TRBV19 to TRBJ2-1; 12 nucleotides agree with TRBD2. Germline values: CDR1 LNHDA, CDR2 SQIVND (reference sequence). The J segment lost 4 bases and the V segment lost 7 bases, leaving 11 bases of the junction unmatched. The length of the CDR3 is 17 residues. The CDR3 reads CASTNYRTSGDYNEQFF. For the CDR3, the DNA is TGTGCCAGTACTAACTACAGGACTAGCGGGGATTACAATGAGCAGTTCTTC. Supplemented by reference TRBV19 and TRBJ2-1, the full variable domain reads DGGITQSPKYLFRKEGQNVTLSCEQNLNHDAMYWYRQDPGQGLRLIYYSQIVNDFQKGDIAEGYSVSREKKESFPLTVTSAQKNPTAFYLCASTNYRTSGDYNEQFFGPGTRLTVL.

The chain recombines TRBV19 with TRBJ2-1; 7 bases align to TRBD2. This CDR3 contains 15 residues. The germline gives CDR1 LNHDA, CDR2 SQIVND (reference sequence). J gave up 5 bases and V 3 bases, and 7 bases lay outside the gene matches. CDR3 in DNA: TGTGCCAGTAGTATCTTCGCTAGCGGACACAATGAGCAGTTCTTC. It translates to CASSIFASGHNEQFF.

This chain connects TRBV28 to TRBJ1-1; D is perhaps TRBD1 (5 bases). Deletions cut 7 bases from V and 0 bases from J, with 9 bases between. CDR1 is MDHEN and CDR2 is SYDVKM in the germline V gene. This CDR3 has 13 amino acids. CDR3 region: CASIKGLNTEAFF. CDR3 DNA sequence: TGTGCCAGCATTAAGGGGCTGAACACTGAAGCTTTCTTT.

This rearrangement joins TRBV7-2 to TRBJ2-3, with D possibly TRBD1 on 7 matching bases. V lost 5 bases and J 1 base, leaving 13 bases between the germline ends. From germline, CDR1 is SGHTA and CDR2 FQGNSA. This CDR3 has 15 residues. The CDR3, as DNA: TGTGCCAGCAGCATGCGGGGACAGCGCACAGATACGCAGTATTTT. Translated: CASSMRGQRTDTQYF.

The V gene is TRBV9, the J gene TRBJ2-2; a possible D gene is TRBD2 (5 bases). The CDR3 sequence is 14 residues long. CDR1 SGDLS and CDR2 YYNGEE come from the germline V gene. Trimming took off 0 bases at V and 5 bases at J, with 8 bases between the two ends. The CDR3 spells CASSVESGTGELFF. CDR3 coding DNA: TGTGCCAGCAGCGTAGAATCGGGGACCGGGGAGCTGTTTTTT.

The chain is built from TRBV10-3 and TRBJ2-2; perhaps TRBD2 as D (6 bases). From germline, CDR1 is ENHRY and CDR2 SYGVKD. The V end lost 6 bases, the J end lost 7 bases, and 21 bases lay between the germline ends. The CDR3 has 16 residues. The CDR3 reads CAISAGSPPEGGELFF. The DNA of the CDR3 is TGTGCCATCAGCGCCGGATCTCCGCCGGAGGGCGGGGAGCTGTTTTTT.

The chain couples TRBV6-6 to TRBJ2-5; D is tentatively TRBD1 or TRBD2 (5 bases each). The germline V and J ends were trimmed by 2 bases and 5 bases, with 12 bases remaining between them. The CDR3 has 14 amino acids. The germline CDR1 and CDR2 sequences are MNHNY and SVGAGI (reference sequence). The CDR3 loop reads CASSYPTRGETQYF. In DNA form, the CDR3 reads TGTGCCAGCAGTTACCCAACTAGGGGTGAGACCCAGTACTTC.

This clone was seen more than once but under ten times. This chain joins TRBV4-1 and TRBJ2-7, with 8 bases that match TRBD1. This CDR3 is built from 16 residues. Per the germline V gene, CDR1 is MGHRA and CDR2 is YSYEKL. V shed 4 bases, J shed 7 bases, and the junction held 15 bases outside the gene matches. CDR3 protein: CASSRTGTGISREQYF. In nucleotides, the CDR3 is TGCGCCAGCAGCCGAACCGGGACAGGTATTTCCCGGGAGCAGTACTTC.

The chain couples TRBV7-9 to TRBJ1-2; 9 bases agree with TRBD1. The CDR3 runs 14 residues. V trimming: 1 base; J trimming: 5 bases; junction bases outside the gene matches: 2. Germline-derived CDR1 and CDR2 are SEHNR and FQNEAQ (reference sequence). CDR3: CASSLDRGHYGYTF. CDR3 nucleotides: TGTGCCAGCAGCTTAGACAGGGGGCATTATGGCTACACCTTC.

The chain recombines TRBV5-1 with TRBJ2-3; tentatively, D is TRBD2 (7 bases). The V gene's germline CDR1 is SGHRS and CDR2 YFSETQ. The CDR3 is made up of 18 amino acids. V lost 2 bases and J lost 4, with 23 bases in between. CDR3 sequence: CASSFGRMGAGAADTQYF. The CDR3 nucleotides are TGCGCCAGCAGCTTTGGCCGAATGGGGGCGGGGGCCGCAGATACGCAGTATTTT.

V gene TRBV18 combines with J gene TRBJ2-7; possibly TRBD1 or TRBD2 for D (5 bases each). V lost 5 bases, J lost 3 bases, and 14 bases lay in between. The CDR3 length is 14 residues. Germline loops: CDR1 KGHSH, CDR2 LQKENI. CDR3 in DNA: TGTGCCAGCTCAGGACCGGGACGGAGCTACGAGCAGTACTTC. This encodes CASSGPGRSYEQYF.